This T cell receptor beta chain comes out of a study of cytomegalovirus exposure and HLA in healthy donors. For the study at large: When 300 to 500 donors were genotyped, about 80% of them were found to fall in the Caucasian-associated ancestry cluster.

Looked up from germline, CDR1 is MNHNS and CDR2 is SASEGT. Deletions cut 3 bases from V and 9 bases from J, with 17 bases between. The CDR3 totals 14 residues. Study-level results: A missense DCLRE1C variant was associated with V- and J-gene trimming of TCR beta chains in a later analysis, and an independent cohort replicated the association.

About this clone: Its antigen is still unknown.

PCR was performed using 60 Vbeta and 13 Jbeta primers. Clones were sequenced by immunoSEQ multiplex PCR, and TCRdb holds only the in-frame ones, with some missing. Of 110,000 or so clones listed, over 65% are singletons. This chain joins TRBV6-1 and TRBJ1-2; TRBD1 might be the D (5 bases). The material sequenced was PBMCs. This TCR was sampled from a woman aged 30 to 39 in good health and CMV-seropositive. CDR3 sequence reads: CASSDEDNLNRYTF. The CDR3 DNA is TGTGCCAGCAGTGATGAGGACAACCTGAATCGCTACACCTTC.